The 2 T cell receptor beta chains below come from one sample, sequenced in a study of Graves' ophthalmopathy and Graves' hyperthyroidism. Amplifying from RNA transcripts, the study obtained TCR beta CDR3 regions. The workflow started with a first-round RT-PCR run with HTBI primers and then moved on to a second-round multiplex PCR. TCRdb processed the multiplex PCR reads anew with MiXCR; each CDR3 protein has one entry. Found here are some 1.1 million distinct CDR3 sequences, 36% of them singletons; the top ten hold over 8.5%. Sequenced input: peripheral blood or thyroid tissue (not recorded which). Receptors originate from an adult man with Graves' hyperthyroidism.

V is TRBV7-2 and J is TRBJ1-5; no firm D call. Germline V gives CDR1 SGHTA, CDR2 FQGNSA. Trimming took 1 base from V and 4 from J, leaving 14 bases between them. CDR3 length: 16 residues. The chain's CDR3 is CASSLETGRKNQPQHF. The CDR3 nucleotides read TGTGCCAGCAGCTTAGAAACCGGCAGAAAAAATCAGCCCCAGCATTTT. Filled out from reference TRBV7-2 and TRBJ1-5, the complete variable domain reads GAGVSQSPSNKVTEKGKDVELRCDPISGHTALYWYRQSLGQGLEFLIYFQGNSAPDKSGLPSDRFSAERTGGSVSTLTIQRTQQEDSAVYLCASSLETGRKNQPQHFGDGTRLSIL.

The chain employs TRBV9 and TRBJ2-2, with TRBD2 matching over 11 bases. Trimming at V came to 1 base and at J to 4 bases, leaving 3 bases not matched to a gene. The CDR3 covers 16 residues. The germline V gene has CDR1 SGDLS and CDR2 YYNGEE. The CDR3 reads CASSVRLAGSTGELFF. CDR3 coding DNA: TGTGCCAGCAGCGTAAGACTAGCGGGAAGCACCGGGGAGCTGTTTTTT.